The source of this T cell receptor beta chain is a study of T cell changes during pregnancy in multiple sclerosis. Germline V lookup: CDR1 PRHDT, CDR2 FYEKMQ (reference sequence). This CDR3 is built from 15 residues. J lost 5 bases, V lost 4 bases, and 8 bases had no gene match. The assay was immunoSEQ multiplex PCR, and TCRdb's table has in-frame clones only and misses some. The sample shows over 30,000 clones, around 93% of them seen only once. This specimen consisted of CD4+ T cells from peripheral blood mononuclear cells, obtained in the third trimester of pregnancy. This chain uses TRBV13 with TRBJ2-3; 8 nucleotides line up with TRBD2. This clonotype was sampled from a female donor in good health, enrolled as a control in a pregnancy study. The CDR3 protein is CASSYPGLAGDTQYF. The CDR3 DNA follows: TGTGCCAGCAGCTACCCCGGGCTAGCGGGAGATACGCAGTATTTT.